This TCR beta chain came from a study of patients and donors after allogeneic stem cell transplantation. This CDR3 has 13 amino acids. TCRdb re-called the RT-PCR reads through MiXCR, storing one row per CDR3 protein. The data hold roughly 230,000 distinct CDR3 sequences, with less than 15% observed a single time. This clonotype was seen only a few times. This clonotype originated in a human donor who was either an allogeneic HSCT recipient or a stem cell or donor lymphocyte infusion donor (not recorded which). It is not recorded whose cells these are; they may come from a transplant donor. This chain links TRBV21-1 with TRBJ1-4; the table's D call of TRBD1 was not tested on the DNA. TRBV21-1 is a known pseudogene. What was sequenced was blood, either unsorted or a sorted T cell fraction (not recorded which). This chain's CDR3 is CASSAHRNEKLFF. The CDR3, as DNA: TGTGCCAGCAGCGCTCACAGGAATGAAAAACTGTTTTTT.